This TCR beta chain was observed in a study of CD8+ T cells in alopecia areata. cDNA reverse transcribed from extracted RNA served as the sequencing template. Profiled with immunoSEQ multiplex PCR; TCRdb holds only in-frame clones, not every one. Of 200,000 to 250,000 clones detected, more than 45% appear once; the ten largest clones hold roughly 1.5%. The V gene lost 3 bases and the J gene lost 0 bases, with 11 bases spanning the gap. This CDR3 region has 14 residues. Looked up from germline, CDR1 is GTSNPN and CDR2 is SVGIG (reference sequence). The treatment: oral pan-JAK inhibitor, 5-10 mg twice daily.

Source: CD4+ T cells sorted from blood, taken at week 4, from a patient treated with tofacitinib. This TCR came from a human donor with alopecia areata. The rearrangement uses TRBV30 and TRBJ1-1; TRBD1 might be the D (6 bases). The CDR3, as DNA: TGTGCCTGGAGGACAGGCCTCATGAACACTGAAGCTTTCTTT. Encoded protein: CAWRTGLMNTEAFF.